This TCR beta chain originates from a study of memory CD4+ T cells and cytomegalovirus serostatus. CDR3 size: 13 residues. The germline CDR1 and CDR2 sequences are MNHNS and SASEGT. Trimming took 5 bases from V and 0 from J; bases not matched to a gene: 0. Single viable CD3+CD4+CD8-CD45RO+ cells were sorted as the memory CD4+ T cells. The table came from immunoSEQ multiplex PCR; TCRdb's copy has only in-frame clones and leaves some out. The sample comprises approximately 70,000 clones, around 76% of which are singletons, and under 6% rests with the top ten. This clone was observed a few times. The specimen sequenced was memory CD4+ T cells from blood. The chain couples TRBV6-1 to TRBJ1-1; 7 bases are a match to TRBD1. The TCR comes from an adult in good health and CMV-seropositive. This CDR3 reads CASSTGVNTEAFF. CDR3 DNA sequence: TGTGCCAGCAGTACAGGGGTGAACACTGAAGCTTTCTTT.